This TCR beta chain was sequenced for a study of a mutant IDH1 vaccine in newly diagnosed glioma. Deletions cut 1 base from V and 5 bases from J, with 20 bases between. There are 17 residues in the CDR3. Germline loops: CDR1 SEHNR, CDR2 FQNEAQ (reference sequence). As for time point: baseline, week 1 (first vaccination visit). Treatment given: pre-vaccination baseline after standard-of-care therapy. TCRdb's copy holds only in-frame clones and misses some; the assay was immunoSEQ multiplex PCR. Found here are some 95,000 clones, just under 80% of them singletons; the top ten hold 7% to 9%. The source was PBMCs, collected from a glioma patient treated with radiotherapy, temozolomide or both. This sequence originates from a man aged 35 to 55 with glioma. The chain couples TRBV7-9 to TRBJ1-2; weak D call: TRBD1 (5 bases). The CDR3 is CASSLVGTASVWYGYTF. The CDR3 DNA reads TGTGCCAGCAGCTTAGTAGGGACCGCCAGCGTCTGGTATGGCTACACCTTC.